Shown below are 16 T cell receptor beta chains from a single sample sequenced in a study of T-cell memory formation after mild COVID-19 (dated by TCRdb to the early 2020s). Libraries were built with 5' RACE. The sequencing machine was an Illumina NovaSeq 6000. TCRdb reanalyzed the raw reads on its own, using fastp at Q25 for trimming and MiXCR for clone calling, and kept in-frame beta chains. For every CDR3 protein sequence, its rows merge into one entry that carries the most common genes and DNA. This sample has 180,000 or so distinct CDR3 sequences in its table, and approximately 10% of those were observed once. In total, the top ten clones hold 3.5% to 4% of the sample. Sample: PBMCs or a T cell subset sorted from them (not recorded which). Receptors were obtained from a man aged 18 to 30 who had mild COVID-19 (a few samples of this study predate the infection). The sample titles of this study are shuffled in the database, so cell type and time point are left out; the donor was told from shared clones.

The rearrangement links TRBV25-1 to TRBJ2-6; D not resolved. This CDR3 has 16 residues. V dropped 3 bases and J dropped 0 bases, with 9 bases sitting between them. The V gene's germline CDR1 is MGHDK and CDR2 SYGVNS. CDR3 loop: CASSDVTASGANVLTF. CDR3 nucleotides: TGTGCCAGCAGTGATGTCACAGCCTCTGGGGCCAACGTCCTGACTTTC.

This clonotype was recorded a few times. The V and J genes are TRBV20-1 and TRBJ2-5; weak D call: TRBD2 (7 bases). Trimming took off 6 bases at V and 2 bases at J, with 22 bases between the two ends. This CDR3 is built from 16 residues. Germline CDR1 reads DFQATT; CDR2 reads SNEGSKA (reference sequence). The CDR3 DNA reads TGCAGTGCCGAGCGTTTCCTACAGGGAGGGCAAGAGACCCAGTACTTC. This sequence encodes CSAERFLQGGQETQYF.

The CDR3: CASSYLETQYF. Here the CDR3 DNA reads TGTGCCAGCAGTTACCTGGAGACCCAGTACTTC. The rearrangement links TRBV6-2 or TRBV6-3 to TRBJ2-5; D is unclear. Germline CDR1 is MNHEY and CDR2 is SVGEGT. This CDR3 region has 11 residues. Trimming cost V 2 bases and J 5 bases, with 3 bases left between them.

The chain couples TRBV11-2 to TRBJ2-7, with D perhaps matching TRBD1 (6 bases). The germline gives CDR1 SGHAT, CDR2 FQNNGV. The CDR3 is 15 residues long. V dropped 9 bases and J dropped 6 bases, with 24 bases sitting between them. CDR3 DNA sequence: TGTGCCAGTTCAACACAGGGTTCCTTGTTGGGCGAGCAGTACTTC. It specifies CASSTQGSLLGEQYF.

This clonotype was seen more than once but under ten times. This chain joins TRBV4-2 and TRBJ1-6; weak D call: TRBD1 (5 bases). This CDR3 comprises 17 residues. Germline CDR1 LGHNA, CDR2 YNFKEQ. V was shortened by 0 bases and J by 9 bases, with 18 bases between the two germline ends. CDR3 bases: TGTGCCAGCAGCCAAGATAAAGTCAGGGCCGGGGGTTCACCCCTCCACTTT. Translation: CASSQDKVRAGGSPLHF.

This clonotype was observed at least ten times. This chain links TRBV4-1 with TRBJ2-5, with D unresolved. The CDR3 length is 14 residues. Germline lookup yields CDR1 MGHRA and CDR2 YSYEKL. V was shortened by 0 bases and J by 5 bases, with 10 bases between the two germline ends. The CDR3, as DNA: TGCGCCAGCAGCCAAGAGGAGCTCAGGGAGACCCAGTACTTC. Amino acid sequence: CASSQEELRETQYF.

This clonotype was picked up many times. This chain links TRBV11-2 with TRBJ2-7; D ambiguous. Germline-derived CDR1 and CDR2 are SGHAT and FQNNGV. Trimming pared 5 bases from V and 3 bases from J, leaving 11 bases between. The CDR3 has 13 residues. In nucleotides, the CDR3 is TGTGCCAGCAGCCGTATCGCCGACTACGAGCAGTACTTC. As protein: CASSRIADYEQYF.

This clonotype turned up a few times. V is TRBV18 and J is TRBJ1-1; no definite D call. V was clipped by 2 bases and J by 5 bases, with 18 bases between them. The CDR3 totals 16 residues. Germline V lookup: CDR1 KGHSH, CDR2 LQKENI. The DNA of the CDR3 is TGTGCCAGCTCACCATCGGGTGGAGGGATAAGAACTGAAGCTTTCTTT. It translates to CASSPSGGGIRTEAFF.

The CDR3 DNA sequence: TGTGCCAGCAGCCCCGACTCAGGTACCTACGAGCAGTACTTC. Its translation: CASSPDSGTYEQYF. The chain links TRBV7-2 to TRBJ2-7; D is ambiguous. The V gene lost 5 bases and the J gene lost 2 bases, with 13 bases spanning the gap. The CDR3 sequence is 14 residues long. The germline V gene has CDR1 SGHTA and CDR2 FQGNSA.

This clonotype was observed at least ten times. The chain joins TRBV20-1 to TRBJ1-4, with D uncertain. This CDR3 is 12 amino acids long. The germline V gene encodes CDR1 DFQATT and CDR2 SNEGSKA (reference sequence). Trimming stripped 3 bases from V and 4 bases from J, with 6 bases between. CDR3 in DNA: TGCAGTGCTAGTTCCGTTAATGAAAAACTGTTTTTT. Encoded protein: CSASSVNEKLFF.

About this clonotype itself: Compared with germline, one end of the junction differs, possibly owing to a read error. The chain has TRBV5-6 and TRBJ2-1; D remains unclear. The CDR3 is 13 amino acids. CDR1 is SGHDT and CDR2 is YYEEEE in the germline V gene. CDR3 nucleotides: TGTGCCAGCATCTTGGATCTCGGTGAAGGTGGGTTCTTC. Translating gives CASILDLGEGGFF.

The chain recombines TRBV6-6 with TRBJ1-4; D is possibly TRBD1 (6 bases). Trimming shortened V by 7 bases and J by 0 bases, and 21 bases separated the two germline ends. The CDR3 sequence is 18 residues long. Germline lookup yields CDR1 MNHNY and CDR2 SVGAGI (reference sequence). For the CDR3, the DNA is TGTGCCAGCACTCCGTGGGGGCACCTAGTTGCAACTAATGAAAAACTGTTTTTT. It translates to CASTPWGHLVATNEKLFF.

This clonotype showed up just a few times. This sequence joins TRBV7-2 and TRBJ2-2, with a weak D call TRBD2 (5 bases). CDR3 length: 14 residues. The germline V and J ends were trimmed by 1 base and 5 bases, with 8 bases remaining between them. CDR1 and CDR2 from the germline V gene are SGHTA and FQGNSA. CDR3 DNA sequence: TGTGCCAGCAGCTTAGTTCGGGGTACCGGGGAGCTGTTTTTT. This codes for CASSLVRGTGELFF.

This clonotype was picked up a small number of times. The V gene is TRBV2, the J gene TRBJ2-3; 9 bases align to TRBD2. The CDR3 is 17 amino acids. Germline V gene data show CDR1 as SNHLY and CDR2 as FYNNEI. V trimming: 4 bases; J trimming: 2 bases; junction bases outside the gene matches: 10. The CDR3 sequence: CASSALVSGGATDTQYF. As DNA, the CDR3 is TGTGCCAGCAGTGCTTTGGTTAGCGGGGGAGCCACAGATACGCAGTATTTT. Filled out from reference TRBV2 and TRBJ2-3, the complete variable domain reads EPEVTQTPSHQVTQMGQEVILRCVPISNHLYFYWYRQILGQKVEFLVSFYNNEISEKSEIFDDQFSVERPDGSNFTLKIRSTKLEDSAMYFCASSALVSGGATDTQYFGPGTRLTVL.

V and J are TRBV2 and TRBJ2-3, with 8 bases identical to TRBD2. CDR3 size: 14 residues. Germline V CDR1 and CDR2: SNHLY, FYNNEI. Losses at the gene ends were 7 bases for V and 7 bases for J; bases not matched to a gene: 10. The CDR3 sequence: CASTNGGAEHTQYF. The CDR3, as DNA: TGTGCCAGCACTAACGGGGGGGCTGAGCATACGCAGTATTTT.

The CDR3 loop is CASSLEQGAVYF. In DNA, the CDR3 is TGTGCCAGCAGCTTAGAACAGGGTGCCGTGTATTTT. The chain recombines TRBV7-9 with TRBJ2-3; D is possibly TRBD1 (6 bases). Trimming left V 1 base short and J 14 bases short, with 13 bases between. The CDR3 runs to 12 residues. CDR1 is SEHNR and CDR2 is FQNEAQ in the germline V gene (reference sequence).